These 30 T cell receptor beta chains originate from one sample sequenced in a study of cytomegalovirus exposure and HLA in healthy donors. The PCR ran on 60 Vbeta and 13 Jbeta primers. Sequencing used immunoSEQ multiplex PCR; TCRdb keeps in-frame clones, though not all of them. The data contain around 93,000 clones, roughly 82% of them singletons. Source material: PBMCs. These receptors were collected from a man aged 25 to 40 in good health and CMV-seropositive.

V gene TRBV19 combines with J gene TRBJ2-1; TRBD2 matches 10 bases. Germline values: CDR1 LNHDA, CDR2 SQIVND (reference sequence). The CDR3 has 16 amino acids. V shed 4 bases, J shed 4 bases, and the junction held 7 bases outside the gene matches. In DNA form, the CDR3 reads TGTGCCAGTAGTAGTACCAGGACTAGCGGATACAATGAGCAGTTCTTC. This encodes CASSSTRTSGYNEQFF.

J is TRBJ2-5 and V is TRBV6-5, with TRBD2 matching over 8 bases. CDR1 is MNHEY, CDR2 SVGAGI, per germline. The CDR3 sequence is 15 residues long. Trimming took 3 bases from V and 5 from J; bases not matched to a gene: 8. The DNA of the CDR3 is TGTGCCAGCAGTTATAGCGGGATTGATCGTGAGACCCAGTACTTC. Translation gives CASSYSGIDRETQYF.

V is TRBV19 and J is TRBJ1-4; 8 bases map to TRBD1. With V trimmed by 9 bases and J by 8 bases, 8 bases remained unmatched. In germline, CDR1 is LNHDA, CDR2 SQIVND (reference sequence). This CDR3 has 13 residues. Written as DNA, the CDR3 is TGTGCCAGCTCCGGGACAGGAGGGGAAAAACTGTTTTTT. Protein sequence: CASSGTGGEKLFF. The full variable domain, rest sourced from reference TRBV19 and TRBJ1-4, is DGGITQSPKYLFRKEGQNVTLSCEQNLNHDAMYWYRQDPGQGLRLIYYSQIVNDFQKGDIAEGYSVSREKKESFPLTVTSAQKNPTAFYLCASSGTGGEKLFFGSGTQLSVL.

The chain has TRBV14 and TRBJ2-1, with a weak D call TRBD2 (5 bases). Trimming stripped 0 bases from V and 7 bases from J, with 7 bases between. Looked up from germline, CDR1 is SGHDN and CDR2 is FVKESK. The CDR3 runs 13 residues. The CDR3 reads CASSQDRRNEQFF. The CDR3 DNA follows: TGTGCCAGCAGCCAAGATAGGAGGAATGAGCAGTTCTTC.

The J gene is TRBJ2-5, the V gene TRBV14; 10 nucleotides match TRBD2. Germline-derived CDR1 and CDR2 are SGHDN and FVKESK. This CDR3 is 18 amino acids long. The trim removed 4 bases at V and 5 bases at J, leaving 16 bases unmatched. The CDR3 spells CASSRLAGVGATSETQYF. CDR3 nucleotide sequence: TGTGCCAGCAGCCGGCTAGCGGGAGTCGGGGCCACCAGCGAGACCCAGTACTTC.

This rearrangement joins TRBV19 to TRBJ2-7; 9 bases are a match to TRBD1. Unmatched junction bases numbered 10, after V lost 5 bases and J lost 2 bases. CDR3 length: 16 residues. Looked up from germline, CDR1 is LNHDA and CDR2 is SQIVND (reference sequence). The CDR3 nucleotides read TGTGCCAGTAGTCCCGGGACAGGGAGCTTTGCCTACGAGCAGTACTTC. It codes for CASSPGTGSFAYEQYF.

The CDR3 protein is CASSGQSLGGYTF. CDR3 nucleotide sequence: TGTGCCAGCTCTGGTCAATCGCTCGGGGGCTACACCTTC. The chain is built from TRBV18 and TRBJ1-2; D unresolved. Deletions cut 6 bases from V and 8 bases from J, with 16 bases between. This CDR3 has 13 residues. In germline, CDR1 is KGHSH, CDR2 LQKENI.

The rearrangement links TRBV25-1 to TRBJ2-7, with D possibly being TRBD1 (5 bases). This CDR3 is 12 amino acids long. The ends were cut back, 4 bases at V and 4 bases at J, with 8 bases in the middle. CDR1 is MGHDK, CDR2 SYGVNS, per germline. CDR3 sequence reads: CASSGGRYEQYF. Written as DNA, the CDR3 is TGTGCCAGCAGTGGGGGCCGGTACGAGCAGTACTTC.

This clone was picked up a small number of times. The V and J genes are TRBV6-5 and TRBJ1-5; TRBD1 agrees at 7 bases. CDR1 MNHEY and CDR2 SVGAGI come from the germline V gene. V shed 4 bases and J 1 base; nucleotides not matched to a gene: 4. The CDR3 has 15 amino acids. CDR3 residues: CASSSDRSSNQPQHF. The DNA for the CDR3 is TGTGCCAGCAGTTCGGACAGGTCGAGCAATCAGCCCCAGCATTTT.

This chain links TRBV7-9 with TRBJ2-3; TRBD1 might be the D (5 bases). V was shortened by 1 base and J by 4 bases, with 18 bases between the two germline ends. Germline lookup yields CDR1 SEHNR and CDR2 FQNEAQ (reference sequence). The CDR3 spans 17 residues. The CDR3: CASSLVTELTVSDTQYF. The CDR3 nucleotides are TGTGCCAGCAGCTTAGTGACAGAACTCACGGTATCAGATACGCAGTATTTT.

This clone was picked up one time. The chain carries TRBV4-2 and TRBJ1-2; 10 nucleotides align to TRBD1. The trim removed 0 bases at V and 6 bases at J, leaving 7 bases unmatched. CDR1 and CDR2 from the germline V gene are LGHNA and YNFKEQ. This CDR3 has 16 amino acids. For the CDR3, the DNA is TGTGCCAGCAGCCAAGATTGGGGACAGGGGAAGGATGGCTACACCTTC. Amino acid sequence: CASSQDWGQGKDGYTF.

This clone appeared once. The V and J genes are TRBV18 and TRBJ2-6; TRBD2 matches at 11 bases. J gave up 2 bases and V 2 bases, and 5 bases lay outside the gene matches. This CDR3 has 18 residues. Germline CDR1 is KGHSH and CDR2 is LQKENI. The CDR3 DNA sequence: TGTGCCAGCTCACCAGCAGTAGCGGGAGGGCCTGGGGCCAACGTCCTGACTTTC. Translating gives CASSPAVAGGPGANVLTF.

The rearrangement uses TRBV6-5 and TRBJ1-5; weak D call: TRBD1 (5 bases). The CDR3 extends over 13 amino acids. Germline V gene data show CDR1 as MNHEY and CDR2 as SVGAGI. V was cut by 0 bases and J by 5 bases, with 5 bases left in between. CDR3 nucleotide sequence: TGTGCCAGCAGTTACTCAGGGGATCAGCCCCAGCATTTT. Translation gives CASSYSGDQPQHF.

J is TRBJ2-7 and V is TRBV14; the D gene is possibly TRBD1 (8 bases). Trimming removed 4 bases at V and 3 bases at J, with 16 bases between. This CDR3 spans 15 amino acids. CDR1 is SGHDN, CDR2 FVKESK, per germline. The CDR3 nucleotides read TGTGCCAGCAGCCTAACAGGGGGGGAACGCTACGAGCAGTACTTC. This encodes CASSLTGGERYEQYF.

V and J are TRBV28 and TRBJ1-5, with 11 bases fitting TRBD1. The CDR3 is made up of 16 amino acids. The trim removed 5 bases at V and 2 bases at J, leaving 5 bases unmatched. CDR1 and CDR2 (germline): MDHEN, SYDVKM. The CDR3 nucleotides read TGTGCCAGCAGTCTCCCGGGACAGGGGGGCAATCAGCCCCAGCATTTT. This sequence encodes CASSLPGQGGNQPQHF.

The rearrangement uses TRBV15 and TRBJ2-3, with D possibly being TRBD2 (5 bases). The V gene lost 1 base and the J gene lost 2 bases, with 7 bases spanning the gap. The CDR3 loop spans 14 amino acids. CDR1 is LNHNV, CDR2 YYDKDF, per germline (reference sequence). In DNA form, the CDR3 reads TGTGCCACCAGCAGAGCTGACTACACAGATACGCAGTATTTT. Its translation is CATSRADYTDTQYF.

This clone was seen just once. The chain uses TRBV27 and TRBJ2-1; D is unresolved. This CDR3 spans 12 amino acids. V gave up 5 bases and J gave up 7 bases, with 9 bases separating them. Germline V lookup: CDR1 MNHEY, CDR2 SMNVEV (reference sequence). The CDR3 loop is CASSHFRNEQFF. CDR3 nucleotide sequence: TGTGCCAGCAGTCACTTTAGAAATGAGCAGTTCTTC.

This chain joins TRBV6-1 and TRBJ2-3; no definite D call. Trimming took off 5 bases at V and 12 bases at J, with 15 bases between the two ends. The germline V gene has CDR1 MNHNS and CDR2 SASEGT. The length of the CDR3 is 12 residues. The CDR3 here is CASSSSQTRQYF. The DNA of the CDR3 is TGTGCCAGCAGTAGCTCTCAAACGAGACAGTATTTT.

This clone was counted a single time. DNA for the CDR3: TGCGCCAGCAGCCCTTCACGAGTGGGAGACTATGGCTACACCTTC. It is translated as CASSPSRVGDYGYTF. V gene TRBV5-1 combines with J gene TRBJ1-2; no definite D call. CDR3 length equals 15 residues. From germline, CDR1 is SGHRS and CDR2 YFSETQ. The V end was cut by 4 bases, the J end by 3 bases, with 16 bases between. The variable domain in full, with the rest retrieved from reference TRBV5-1 and TRBJ1-2, is KAGVTQTPRYLIKTRGQQVTLSCSPISGHRSVSWYQQTPGQGLQFLFEYFSETQRNKGNFPGRFSGRQFSNSRSEMNVSTLELGDSALYLCASSPSRVGDYGYTFGSGTRLTVV.

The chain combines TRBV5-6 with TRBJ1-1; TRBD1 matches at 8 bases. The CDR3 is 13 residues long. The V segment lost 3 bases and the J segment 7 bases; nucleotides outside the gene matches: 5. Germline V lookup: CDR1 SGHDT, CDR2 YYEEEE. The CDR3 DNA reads TGTGCCAGCAGCTGGACAGGGACGGATGAAGCTTTCTTT. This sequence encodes CASSWTGTDEAFF.

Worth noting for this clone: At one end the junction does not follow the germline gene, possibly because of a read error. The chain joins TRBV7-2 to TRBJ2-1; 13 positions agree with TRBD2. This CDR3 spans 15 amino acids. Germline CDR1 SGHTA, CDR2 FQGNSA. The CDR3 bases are TGTGCCAGCAGCTCGTTTGCCGGACTAGCGGGGGTCGGGCTCTTC. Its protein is CASSSFAGLAGVGLF.

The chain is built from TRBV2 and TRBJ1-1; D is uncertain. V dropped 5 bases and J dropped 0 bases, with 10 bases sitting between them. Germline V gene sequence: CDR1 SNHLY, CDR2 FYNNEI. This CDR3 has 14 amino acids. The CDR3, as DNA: TGTGCCAGCAGTTTCGCAGGCATGAACACTGAAGCTTTCTTT. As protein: CASSFAGMNTEAFF.

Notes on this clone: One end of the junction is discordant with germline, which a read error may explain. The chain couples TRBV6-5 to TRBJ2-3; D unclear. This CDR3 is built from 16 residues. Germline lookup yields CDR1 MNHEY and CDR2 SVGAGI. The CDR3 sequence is CASSYSRSYSTDTQYF. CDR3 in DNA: TGTGCCAGCAGCTACTCACGGAGTTATAGCACAGATACGCAGTATTTT.

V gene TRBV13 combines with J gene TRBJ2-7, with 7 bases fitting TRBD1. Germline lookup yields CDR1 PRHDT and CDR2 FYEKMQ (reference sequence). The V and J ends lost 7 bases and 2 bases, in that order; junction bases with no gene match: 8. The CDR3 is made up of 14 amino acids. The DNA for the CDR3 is TGTGCCAGCACCAACAGGGGTCGGCCCTACGAGCAGTACTTC. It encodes CASTNRGRPYEQYF.

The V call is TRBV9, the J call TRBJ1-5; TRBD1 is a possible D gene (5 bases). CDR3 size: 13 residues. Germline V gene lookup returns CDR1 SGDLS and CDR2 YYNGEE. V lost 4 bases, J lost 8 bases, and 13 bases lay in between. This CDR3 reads CASSLRQGEPQHF. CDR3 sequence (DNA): TGTGCCAGCAGCCTCAGGCAGGGTGAGCCCCAGCATTTT. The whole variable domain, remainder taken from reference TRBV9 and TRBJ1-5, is DSGVTQTPKHLITATGQRVTLRCSPRSGDLSVYWYQQSLDQGLQFLIQYYNGEERAKGNILERFSAQQFPDLHSELNLSSLELGDSALYFCASSLRQGEPQHFGDGTRLSIL.

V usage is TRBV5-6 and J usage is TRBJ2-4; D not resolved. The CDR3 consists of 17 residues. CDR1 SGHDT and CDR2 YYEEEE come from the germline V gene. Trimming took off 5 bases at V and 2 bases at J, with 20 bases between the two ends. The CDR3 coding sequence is TGTGCCAGCAGTCAACAAATACAAGGAGATCCCAAAAACATTCAGTACTTC. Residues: CASSQQIQGDPKNIQYF.

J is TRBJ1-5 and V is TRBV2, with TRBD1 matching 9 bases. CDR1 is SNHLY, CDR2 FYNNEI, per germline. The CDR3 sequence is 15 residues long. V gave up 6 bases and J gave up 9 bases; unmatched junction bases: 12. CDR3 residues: CASRSGTGQILPQHF. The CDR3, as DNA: TGTGCCAGCAGATCCGGGACAGGGCAGATCTTGCCCCAGCATTTT.

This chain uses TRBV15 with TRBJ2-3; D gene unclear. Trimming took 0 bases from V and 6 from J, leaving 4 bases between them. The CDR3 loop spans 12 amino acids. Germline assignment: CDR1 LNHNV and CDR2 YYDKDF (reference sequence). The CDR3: CATSRDHDTQYF. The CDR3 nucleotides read TGTGCCACCAGCAGAGATCATGATACGCAGTATTTT. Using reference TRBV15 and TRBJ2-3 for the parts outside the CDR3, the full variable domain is DAMVIQNPRYQVTQFGKPVTLSCSQTLNHNVMYWYQQKSSQAPKLLFHYYDKDFNNEADTPDNFQSRRPNTSFCFLDIRSPGLGDTAMYLCATSRDHDTQYFGPGTRLTVL.

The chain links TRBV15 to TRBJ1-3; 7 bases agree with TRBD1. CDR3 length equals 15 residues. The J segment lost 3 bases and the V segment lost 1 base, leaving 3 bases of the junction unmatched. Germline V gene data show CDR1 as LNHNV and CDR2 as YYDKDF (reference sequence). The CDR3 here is CATSRAGTVGNTIYF. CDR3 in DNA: TGTGCCACCAGCAGAGCTGGGACAGTTGGAAACACCATATATTTT. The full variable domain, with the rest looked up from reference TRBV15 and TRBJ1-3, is DAMVIQNPRYQVTQFGKPVTLSCSQTLNHNVMYWYQQKSSQAPKLLFHYYDKDFNNEADTPDNFQSRRPNTSFCFLDIRSPGLGDTAMYLCATSRAGTVGNTIYFGEGSWLTVV.

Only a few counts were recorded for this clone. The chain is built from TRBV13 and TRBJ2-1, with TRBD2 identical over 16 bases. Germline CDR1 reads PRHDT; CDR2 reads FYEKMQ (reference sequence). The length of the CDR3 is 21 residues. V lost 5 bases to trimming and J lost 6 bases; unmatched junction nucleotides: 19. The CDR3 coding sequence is TGTGCCAGCAGCGCAAAGTCTCCCGGGACTAGCGGGAGGGTTTCTGCCAATGAGCAGTTCTTC. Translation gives CASSAKSPGTSGRVSANEQFF.